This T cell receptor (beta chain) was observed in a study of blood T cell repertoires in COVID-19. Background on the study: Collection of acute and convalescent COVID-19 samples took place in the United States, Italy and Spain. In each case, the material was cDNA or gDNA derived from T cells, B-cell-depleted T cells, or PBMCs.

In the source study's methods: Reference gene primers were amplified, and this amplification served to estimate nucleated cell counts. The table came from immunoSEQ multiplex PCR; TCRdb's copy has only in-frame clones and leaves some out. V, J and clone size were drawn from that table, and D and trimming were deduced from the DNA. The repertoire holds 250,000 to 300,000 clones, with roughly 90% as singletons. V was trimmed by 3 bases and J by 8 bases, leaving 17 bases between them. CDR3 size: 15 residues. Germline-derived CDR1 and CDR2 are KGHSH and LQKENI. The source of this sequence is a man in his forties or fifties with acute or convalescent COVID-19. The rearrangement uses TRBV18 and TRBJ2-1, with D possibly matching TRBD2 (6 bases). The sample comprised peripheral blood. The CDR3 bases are TGTGCCAGCTCACCTCGGGACTGGGGCGGCTATGAGCAGTTCTTC. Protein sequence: CASSPRDWGGYEQFF. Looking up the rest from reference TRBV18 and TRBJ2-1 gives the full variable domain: NAGVMQNPRHLVRRRGQEARLRCSPMKGHSHVYWYRQLPEEGLKFMVYLQKENIIDESGMPKERFSAEFPKEGPSILRIQQVVRGDSAAYFCASSPRDWGGYEQFFGPGTRLTVL.